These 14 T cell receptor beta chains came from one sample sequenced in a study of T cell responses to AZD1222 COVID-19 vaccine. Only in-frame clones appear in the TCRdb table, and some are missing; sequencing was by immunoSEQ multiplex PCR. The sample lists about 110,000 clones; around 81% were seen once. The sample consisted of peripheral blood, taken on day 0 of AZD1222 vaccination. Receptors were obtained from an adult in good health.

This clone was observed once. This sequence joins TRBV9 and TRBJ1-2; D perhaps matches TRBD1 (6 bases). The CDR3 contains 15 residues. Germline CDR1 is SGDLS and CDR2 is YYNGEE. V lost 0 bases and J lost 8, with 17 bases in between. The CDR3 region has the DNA TGTGCCAGCAGCGTAGCTTGGGGGCAGGGAGACGGCTACACCTTC. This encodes CASSVAWGQGDGYTF.

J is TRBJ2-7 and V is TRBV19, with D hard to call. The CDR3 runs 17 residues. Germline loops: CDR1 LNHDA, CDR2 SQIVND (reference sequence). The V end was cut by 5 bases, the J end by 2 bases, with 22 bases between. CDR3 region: CASSSPGGKGNPYEQYF. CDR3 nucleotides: TGTGCCAGTAGTTCCCCGGGTGGGAAAGGTAATCCCTACGAGCAGTACTTC. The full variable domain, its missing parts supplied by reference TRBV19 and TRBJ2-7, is DGGITQSPKYLFRKEGQNVTLSCEQNLNHDAMYWYRQDPGQGLRLIYYSQIVNDFQKGDIAEGYSVSREKKESFPLTVTSAQKNPTAFYLCASSSPGGKGNPYEQYFGPGTRLTVT.

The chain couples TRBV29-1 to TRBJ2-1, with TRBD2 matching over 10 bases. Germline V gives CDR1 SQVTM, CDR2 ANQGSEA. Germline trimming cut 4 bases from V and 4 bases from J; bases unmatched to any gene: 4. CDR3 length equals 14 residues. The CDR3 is CSVGLAGVYNEQFF. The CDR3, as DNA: TGCAGCGTTGGGCTAGCGGGGGTATACAATGAGCAGTTCTTC.

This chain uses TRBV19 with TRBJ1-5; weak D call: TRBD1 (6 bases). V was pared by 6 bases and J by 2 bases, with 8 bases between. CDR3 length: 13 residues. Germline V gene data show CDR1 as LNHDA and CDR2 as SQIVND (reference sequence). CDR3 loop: CASRDRRNQPQHF. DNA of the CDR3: TGTGCCAGTAGGGACAGACGCAATCAGCCCCAGCATTTT.

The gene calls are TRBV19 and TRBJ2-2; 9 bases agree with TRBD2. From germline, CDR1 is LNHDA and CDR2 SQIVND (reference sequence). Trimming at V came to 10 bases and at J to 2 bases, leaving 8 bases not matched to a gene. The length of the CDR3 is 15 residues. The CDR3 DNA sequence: TGTGCCACCTCCCGTGGGACTAGCAACACCGGGGAGCTGTTTTTT. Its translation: CATSRGTSNTGELFF.

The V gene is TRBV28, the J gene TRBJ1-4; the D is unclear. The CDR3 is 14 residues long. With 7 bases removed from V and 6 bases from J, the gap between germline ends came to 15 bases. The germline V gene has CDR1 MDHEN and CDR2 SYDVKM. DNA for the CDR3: TGTGCCAGCATATCCACGAGGTCCTATGAAAAACTGTTTTTT. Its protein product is CASISTRSYEKLFF.

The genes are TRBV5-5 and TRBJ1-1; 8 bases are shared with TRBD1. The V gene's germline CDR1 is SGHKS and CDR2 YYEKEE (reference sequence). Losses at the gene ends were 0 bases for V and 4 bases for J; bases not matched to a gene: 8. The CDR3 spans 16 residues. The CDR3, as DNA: TGTGCCAGCAGCTTGGCGGGGCAGGGGGCATCCACTGAAGCTTTCTTT. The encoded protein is CASSLAGQGASTEAFF.

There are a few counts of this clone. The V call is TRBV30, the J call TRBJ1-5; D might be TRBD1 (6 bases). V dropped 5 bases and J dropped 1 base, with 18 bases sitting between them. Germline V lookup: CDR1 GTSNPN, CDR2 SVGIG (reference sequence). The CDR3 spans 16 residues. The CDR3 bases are TGTGCCTGGCACCCCGGGGGCCAGCAGAGCAATCAGCCCCAGCATTTT. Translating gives CAWHPGGQQSNQPQHF.

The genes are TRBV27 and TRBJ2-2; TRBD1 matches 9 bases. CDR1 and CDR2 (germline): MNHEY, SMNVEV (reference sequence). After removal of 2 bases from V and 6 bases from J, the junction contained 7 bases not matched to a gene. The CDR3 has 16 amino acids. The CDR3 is CASSLTGGSFSGELFF. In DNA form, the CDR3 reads TGTGCCAGCAGTTTAACAGGGGGCTCGTTCTCCGGGGAGCTGTTTTTT.

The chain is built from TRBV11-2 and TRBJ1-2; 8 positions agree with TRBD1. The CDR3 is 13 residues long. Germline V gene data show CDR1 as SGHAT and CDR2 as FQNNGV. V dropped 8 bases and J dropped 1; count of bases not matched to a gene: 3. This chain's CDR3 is CASGRGLNYGYTF. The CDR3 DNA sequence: TGTGCCAGCGGCAGGGGGCTTAACTATGGCTACACCTTC.

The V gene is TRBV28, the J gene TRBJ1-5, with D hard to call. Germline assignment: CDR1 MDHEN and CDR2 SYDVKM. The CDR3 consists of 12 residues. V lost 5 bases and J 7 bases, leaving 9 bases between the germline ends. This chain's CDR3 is CASSATVQPQHF. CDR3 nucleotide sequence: TGTGCCAGCAGTGCGACGGTGCAGCCCCAGCATTTT. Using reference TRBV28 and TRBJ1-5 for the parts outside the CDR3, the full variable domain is DVKVTQSSRYLVKRTGEKVFLECVQDMDHENMFWYRQDPGLGLRLIYFSYDVKMKEKGDIPEGYSVSREKKERFSLILESASTNQTSMYLCASSATVQPQHFGDGTRLSIL.

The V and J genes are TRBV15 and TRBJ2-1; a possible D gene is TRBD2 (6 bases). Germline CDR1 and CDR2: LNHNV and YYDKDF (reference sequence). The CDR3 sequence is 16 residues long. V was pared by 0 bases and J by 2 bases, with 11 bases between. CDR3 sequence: CATSRDRGATYNEQFF. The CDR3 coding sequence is TGTGCCACCAGCAGAGATCGCGGGGCAACCTACAATGAGCAGTTCTTC. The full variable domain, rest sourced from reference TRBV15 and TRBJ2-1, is DAMVIQNPRYQVTQFGKPVTLSCSQTLNHNVMYWYQQKSSQAPKLLFHYYDKDFNNEADTPDNFQSRRPNTSFCFLDIRSPGLGDTAMYLCATSRDRGATYNEQFFGPGTRLTVL.

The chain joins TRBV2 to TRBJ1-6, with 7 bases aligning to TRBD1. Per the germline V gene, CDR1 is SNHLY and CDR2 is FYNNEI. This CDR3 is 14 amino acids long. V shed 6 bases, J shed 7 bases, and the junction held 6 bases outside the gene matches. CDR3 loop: CASSHDRANSPLHF. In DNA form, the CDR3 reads TGTGCCAGCAGCCACGACAGGGCGAATTCACCCCTCCACTTT.

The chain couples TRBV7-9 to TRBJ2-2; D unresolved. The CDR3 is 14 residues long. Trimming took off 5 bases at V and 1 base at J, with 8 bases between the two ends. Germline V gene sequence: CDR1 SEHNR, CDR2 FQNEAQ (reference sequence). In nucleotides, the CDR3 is TGTGCCAGCAGCCCCCGACAGAACACCGGGGAGCTGTTTTTT. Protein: CASSPRQNTGELFF. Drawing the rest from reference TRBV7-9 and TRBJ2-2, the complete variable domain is DTGVSQNPRHKITKRGQNVTFRCDPISEHNRLYWYRQTLGQGPEFLTYFQNEAQLEKSRLLSDRFSAERPKGSFSTLEIQRTEQGDSAMYLCASSPRQNTGELFFGEGSRLTVL.